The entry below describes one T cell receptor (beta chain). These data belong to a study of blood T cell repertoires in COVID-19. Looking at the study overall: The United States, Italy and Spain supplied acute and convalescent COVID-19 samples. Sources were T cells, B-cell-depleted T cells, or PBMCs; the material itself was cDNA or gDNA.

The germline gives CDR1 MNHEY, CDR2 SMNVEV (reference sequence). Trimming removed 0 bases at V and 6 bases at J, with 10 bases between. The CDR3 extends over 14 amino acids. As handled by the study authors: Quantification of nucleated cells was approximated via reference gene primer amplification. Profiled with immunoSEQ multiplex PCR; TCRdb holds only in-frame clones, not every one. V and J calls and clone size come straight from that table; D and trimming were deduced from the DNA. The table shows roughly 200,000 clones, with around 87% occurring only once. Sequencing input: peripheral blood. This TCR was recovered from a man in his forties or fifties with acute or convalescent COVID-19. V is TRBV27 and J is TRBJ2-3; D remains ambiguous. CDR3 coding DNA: TGTGCCAGCAGTTTATCCCTCTCTCAGGATACGCAGTATTTT. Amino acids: CASSLSLSQDTQYF.